Below, 10 T cell receptor beta chains from the same sample are listed, as sequenced in a study of T cell changes during pregnancy in multiple sclerosis (dated by TCRdb to the late 2010s). Library preparation employed the immunoSEQ multiplex PCR assay. Held by TCRdb, this immuneACCESS table contains in-frame sequences only and omits some clones. Under half of the omission traces to an unresolved V gene where checked; the cause of the rest is unknown. Counted in this sample were approximately 90,000 clones; 85% to 95% of them appeared once. Jointly, the top ten make up about 0.84% of the sample. The sequencing used peripheral blood, collected in the third trimester of pregnancy. These TCRs come from a female donor with multiple sclerosis, enrolled in a pregnancy study.

CDR3 coding DNA: TGTGCCAGCAGTTTAGGACAGGGGAGCAATCAGCCCCAGCATTTT. This codes for CASSLGQGSNQPQHF. The chain has TRBV28 and TRBJ1-5; 9 nucleotides line up with TRBD1. The CDR3 covers 15 residues. V lost 2 bases to trimming and J lost 1 base; unmatched junction nucleotides: 0. Germline V gene sequence: CDR1 MDHEN, CDR2 SYDVKM.

The chain is built from TRBV29-1 and TRBJ1-1; no definite D call. CDR1 and CDR2 from the germline V gene are SQVTM and ANQGSEA. This CDR3 has 10 amino acids. Trimming shortened V by 4 bases and J by 3 bases, and 3 bases separated the two germline ends. The CDR3 is CSVAYTEAFF. The CDR3, as DNA: TGCAGCGTTGCGTACACTGAAGCTTTCTTT.

The gene calls are TRBV28 and TRBJ1-5, with 7 positions matching TRBD1. CDR1 is MDHEN and CDR2 is SYDVKM in the germline V gene. V was clipped by 6 bases and J by 5 bases; unmatched bases: 7. The CDR3 runs to 14 residues. CDR3 coding DNA: TGTGCCAGCAGAGACAGGGTTCGGCATCAGCCCCAGCATTTT. Encoded protein: CASRDRVRHQPQHF. Looking up the rest from reference TRBV28 and TRBJ1-5 gives the full variable domain: DVKVTQSSRYLVKRTGEKVFLECVQDMDHENMFWYRQDPGLGLRLIYFSYDVKMKEKGDIPEGYSVSREKKERFSLILESASTNQTSMYLCASRDRVRHQPQHFGDGTRLSIL.

The chain combines TRBV9 with TRBJ2-3; possible D gene TRBD1, 6 bases. V lost 7 bases and J lost 6, with 12 bases in between. In germline, CDR1 is SGDLS, CDR2 YYNGEE. This CDR3 region has 12 residues. In DNA, the CDR3 is TGTGCCAGCCGGGACACGAGGGATACGCAGTATTTT. Translating it yields CASRDTRDTQYF. Full variable domain (rest looked up from reference TRBV9 and TRBJ2-3): DSGVTQTPKHLITATGQRVTLRCSPRSGDLSVYWYQQSLDQGLQFLIQYYNGEERAKGNILERFSAQQFPDLHSELNLSSLELGDSALYFCASRDTRDTQYFGPGTRLTVL.

The chain has TRBV5-4 and TRBJ1-1; 8 bases match TRBD1. Germline-derived CDR1 and CDR2 are SGHNT and YYREEE (reference sequence). The CDR3 runs 15 residues. V was pared by 4 bases and J by 2 bases, with 7 bases of the junction left unmatched. The CDR3 here is CASSRSTGANTEAFF. The CDR3 DNA reads as TGTGCCAGCAGCCGATCGACAGGGGCTAACACTGAAGCTTTCTTT.

The chain links TRBV4-2 to TRBJ1-3; D is possibly TRBD1 (6 bases). CDR3 length equals 16 residues. Trimming cost V 0 bases and J 0 bases, with 9 bases left between them. Germline V CDR1 and CDR2: LGHNA, YNFKEQ. The CDR3 loop reads CASSQDQTGSGNTIYF. The CDR3 coding sequence is TGTGCCAGCAGCCAAGATCAGACAGGCTCTGGAAACACCATATATTTT.

This chain joins TRBV28 and TRBJ1-5; a weak D match, TRBD1 (5 bases). The CDR3 is made up of 13 amino acids. Germline CDR1 MDHEN, CDR2 SYDVKM. V gave up 6 bases and J gave up 2 bases, with 8 bases separating them. CDR3 in DNA: TGTGCCAGCAGGACGACAGGCAATCAGCCCCAGCATTTT. It specifies CASRTTGNQPQHF.

This clone showed up just a few times. The rearrangement joins TRBV9 to TRBJ2-1; 7 bases agree with TRBD2. V lost 0 bases to trimming and J lost 6 bases; unmatched junction nucleotides: 30. CDR1 and CDR2 (germline): SGDLS, YYNGEE. The CDR3 loop spans 23 amino acids. The CDR3 region has the DNA TGTGCCAGCAGCGTAGCTTCTTATAGTGCTAGCGGTCCCTGGAGACGGAGGGGCAATGAGCAGTTCTTC. It encodes CASSVASYSASGPWRRRGNEQFF.

The chain links TRBV7-8 to TRBJ2-1; 11 bases line up with TRBD2. Germline V CDR1 and CDR2: SGHVS, FQNEAQ. With 3 bases clipped from V and 0 bases from J, the junction kept 1 base outside the gene matches. The CDR3 has 16 residues. CDR3 protein: CASSLGLAASYNEQFF. CDR3 nucleotide sequence: TGTGCCAGCAGCTTGGGACTAGCGGCCTCCTACAATGAGCAGTTCTTC.

The genes are TRBV7-2 and TRBJ1-3; 7 bases are shared with TRBD1. The CDR3 contains 14 residues. Germline V CDR1 and CDR2: SGHTA, FQGNSA. V shed 5 bases, J shed 3 bases, and the junction held 4 bases outside the gene matches. The CDR3 region is CASSSPGGGNTIYF. CDR3 nucleotides: TGTGCCAGCAGCAGTCCAGGGGGTGGAAACACCATATATTTT.